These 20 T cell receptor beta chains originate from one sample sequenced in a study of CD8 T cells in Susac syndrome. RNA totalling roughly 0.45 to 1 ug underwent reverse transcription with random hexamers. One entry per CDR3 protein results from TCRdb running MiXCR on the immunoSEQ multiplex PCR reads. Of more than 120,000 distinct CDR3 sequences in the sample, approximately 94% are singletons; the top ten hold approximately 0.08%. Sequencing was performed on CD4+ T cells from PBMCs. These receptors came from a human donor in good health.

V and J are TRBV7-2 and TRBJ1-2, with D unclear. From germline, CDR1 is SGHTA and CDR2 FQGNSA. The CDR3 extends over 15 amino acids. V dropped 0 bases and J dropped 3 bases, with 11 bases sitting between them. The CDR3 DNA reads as TGTGCCAGCAGCTTAGCGATAGGAAGGGACTATGGCTACACCTTC. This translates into CASSLAIGRDYGYTF.

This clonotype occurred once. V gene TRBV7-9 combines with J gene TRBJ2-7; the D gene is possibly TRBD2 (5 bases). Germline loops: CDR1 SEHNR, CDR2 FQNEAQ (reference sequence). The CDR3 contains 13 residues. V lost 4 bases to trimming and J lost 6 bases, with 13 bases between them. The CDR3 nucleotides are TGTGCCAGCAGCTCAGCTCCCGGGGTCGAGCAGTACTTC. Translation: CASSSAPGVEQYF.

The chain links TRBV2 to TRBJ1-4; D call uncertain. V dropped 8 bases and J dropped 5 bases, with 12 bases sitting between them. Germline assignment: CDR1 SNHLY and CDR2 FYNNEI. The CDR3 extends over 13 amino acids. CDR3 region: CASRWQQNEKLFF. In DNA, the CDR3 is TGTGCCAGCCGGTGGCAGCAGAATGAAAAACTGTTTTTT.

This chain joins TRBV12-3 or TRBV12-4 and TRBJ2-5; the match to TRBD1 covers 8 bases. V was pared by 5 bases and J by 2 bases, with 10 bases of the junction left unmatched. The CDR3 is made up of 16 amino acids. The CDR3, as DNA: TGTGCCAGCAGTCCAAGGACAGGGTTCCGTCAAGAGACCCAGTACTTC. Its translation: CASSPRTGFRQETQYF.

CDR3 sequence reads: CASSLGGQNNQPQHF. DNA of the CDR3: TGTGCCAGCAGCTTAGGAGGACAGAACAATCAGCCCCAGCATTTT. This chain joins TRBV7-9 and TRBJ1-5; D is perhaps TRBD1 (6 bases). The CDR3 runs 15 residues. The V gene lost 1 base and the J gene lost 3 bases, with 10 bases spanning the gap. From germline, CDR1 is SEHNR and CDR2 FQNEAQ (reference sequence).

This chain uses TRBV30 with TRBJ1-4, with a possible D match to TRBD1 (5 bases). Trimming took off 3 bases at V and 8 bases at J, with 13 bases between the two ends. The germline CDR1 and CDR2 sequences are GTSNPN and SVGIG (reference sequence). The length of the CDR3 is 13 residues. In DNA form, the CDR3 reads TGTGCCTGGAGCGCCGGGGCGGCGGAAAAACTGTTTTTT. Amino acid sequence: CAWSAGAAEKLFF.

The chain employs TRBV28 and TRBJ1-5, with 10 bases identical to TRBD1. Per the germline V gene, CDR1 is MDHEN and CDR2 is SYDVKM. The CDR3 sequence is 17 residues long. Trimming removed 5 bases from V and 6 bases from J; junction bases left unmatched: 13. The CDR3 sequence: CASSPYLGQGVRQPQHF. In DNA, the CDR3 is TGTGCCAGCAGTCCATACCTTGGACAGGGGGTGCGTCAGCCCCAGCATTTT.

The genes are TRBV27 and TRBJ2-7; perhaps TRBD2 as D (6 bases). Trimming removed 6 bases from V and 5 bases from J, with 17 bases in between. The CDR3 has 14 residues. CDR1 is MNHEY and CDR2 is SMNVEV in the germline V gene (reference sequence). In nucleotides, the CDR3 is TGTGCCAGCAGGGTTAGCGGCAAAGGCCACGAGCAGTACTTC. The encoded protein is CASRVSGKGHEQYF.

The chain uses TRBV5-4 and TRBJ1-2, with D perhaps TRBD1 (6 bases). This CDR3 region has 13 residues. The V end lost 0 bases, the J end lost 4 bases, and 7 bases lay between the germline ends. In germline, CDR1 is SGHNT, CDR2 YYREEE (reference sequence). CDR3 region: CASSLDRVYGYTF. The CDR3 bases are TGTGCCAGCAGCTTGGACAGGGTCTATGGCTACACCTTC.

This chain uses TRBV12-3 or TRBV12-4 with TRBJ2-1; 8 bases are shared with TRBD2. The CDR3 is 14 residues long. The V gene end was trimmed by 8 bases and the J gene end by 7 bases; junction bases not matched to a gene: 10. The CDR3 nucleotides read TGTGCCAGCTCTGGAGCGGGAGTGGTGAATGAGCAGTTCTTC. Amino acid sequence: CASSGAGVVNEQFF.

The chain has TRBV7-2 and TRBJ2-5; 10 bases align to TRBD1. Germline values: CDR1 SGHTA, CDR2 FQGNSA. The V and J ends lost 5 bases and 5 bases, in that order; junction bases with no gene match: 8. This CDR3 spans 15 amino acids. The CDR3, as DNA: TGTGCCAGCAGCCGCGACAGGGGGCGGGTTGAGACCCAGTACTTC. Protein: CASSRDRGRVETQYF.

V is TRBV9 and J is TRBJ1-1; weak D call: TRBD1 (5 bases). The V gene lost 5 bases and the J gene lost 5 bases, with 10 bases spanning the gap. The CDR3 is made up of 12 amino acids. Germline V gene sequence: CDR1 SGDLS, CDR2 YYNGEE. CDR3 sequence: CASRGLGTEAFF. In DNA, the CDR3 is TGTGCCAGCAGGGGGCTGGGGACTGAAGCTTTCTTT. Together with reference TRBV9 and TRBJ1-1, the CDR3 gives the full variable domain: DSGVTQTPKHLITATGQRVTLRCSPRSGDLSVYWYQQSLDQGLQFLIQYYNGEERAKGNILERFSAQQFPDLHSELNLSSLELGDSALYFCASRGLGTEAFFGQGTRLTVV.

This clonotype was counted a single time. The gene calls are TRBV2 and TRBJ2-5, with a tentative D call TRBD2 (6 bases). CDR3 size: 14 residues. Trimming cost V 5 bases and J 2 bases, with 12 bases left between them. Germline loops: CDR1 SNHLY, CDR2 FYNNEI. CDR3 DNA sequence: TGTGCCAGCAGTTCGAGCGGGCTTCAAGAGACCCAGTACTTC. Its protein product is CASSSSGLQETQYF.

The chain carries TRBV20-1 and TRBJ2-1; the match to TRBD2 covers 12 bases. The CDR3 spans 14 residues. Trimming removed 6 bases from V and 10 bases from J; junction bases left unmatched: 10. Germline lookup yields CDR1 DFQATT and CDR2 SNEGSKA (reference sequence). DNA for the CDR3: TGCAGTGCGTTACCTAGCGGGAGGGCCGTCGAGCAGTTCTTC. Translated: CSALPSGRAVEQFF.

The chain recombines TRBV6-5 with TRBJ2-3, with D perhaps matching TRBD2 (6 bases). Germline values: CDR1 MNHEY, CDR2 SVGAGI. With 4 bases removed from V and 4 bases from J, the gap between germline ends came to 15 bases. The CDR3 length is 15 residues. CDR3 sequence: CASSLLSGGPDTQYF. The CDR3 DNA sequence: TGTGCCAGCAGTTTATTATCAGGAGGGCCAGATACGCAGTATTTT.

The CDR3 loop reads CASSTGQTHSNEQFF. The CDR3 DNA reads TGCGCCAGCAGCACCGGACAAACTCACAGCAATGAGCAGTTCTTC. V gene TRBV5-1 combines with J gene TRBJ2-1; TRBD1 is a possible D gene (5 bases). The V end lost 4 bases, the J end lost 6 bases, and 17 bases lay between the germline ends. CDR3 length: 15 residues. Germline V gene sequence: CDR1 SGHRS, CDR2 YFSETQ. Filled out from reference TRBV5-1 and TRBJ2-1, the complete variable domain reads KAGVTQTPRYLIKTRGQQVTLSCSPISGHRSVSWYQQTPGQGLQFLFEYFSETQRNKGNFPGRFSGRQFSNSRSEMNVSTLELGDSALYLCASSTGQTHSNEQFFGPGTRLTVL.

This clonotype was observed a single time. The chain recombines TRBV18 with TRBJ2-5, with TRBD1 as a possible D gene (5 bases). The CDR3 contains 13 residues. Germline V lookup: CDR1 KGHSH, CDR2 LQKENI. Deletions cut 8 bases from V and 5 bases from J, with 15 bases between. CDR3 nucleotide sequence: TGTGCCAGCCTCAGGGATCAGAAGGAGACCCAGTACTTC. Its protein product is CASLRDQKETQYF.

The CDR3 loop reads CASSGYGLPYEQYF. The CDR3 DNA reads as TGTGCCAGCAGTGGTTACGGGCTACCCTACGAGCAGTACTTC. This rearrangement joins TRBV25-1 to TRBJ2-7; D ambiguous. The germline gives CDR1 MGHDK, CDR2 SYGVNS. CDR3 length: 14 amino acids. Trimming left V 4 bases short and J 2 bases short, with 12 bases between.

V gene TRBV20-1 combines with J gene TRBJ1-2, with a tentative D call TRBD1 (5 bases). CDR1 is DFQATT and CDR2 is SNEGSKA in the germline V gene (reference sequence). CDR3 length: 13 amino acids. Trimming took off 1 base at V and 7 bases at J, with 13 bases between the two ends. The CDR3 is CSARGEGISGYTF. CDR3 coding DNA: TGCAGTGCTAGAGGGGAGGGGATCAGTGGCTACACCTTC.

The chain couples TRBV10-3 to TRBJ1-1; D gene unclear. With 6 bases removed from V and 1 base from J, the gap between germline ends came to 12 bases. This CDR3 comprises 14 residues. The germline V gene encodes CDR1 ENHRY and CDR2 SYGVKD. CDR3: CAIRQERQNTEAFF. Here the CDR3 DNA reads TGTGCCATCAGGCAGGAGAGACAGAACACTGAAGCTTTCTTT.